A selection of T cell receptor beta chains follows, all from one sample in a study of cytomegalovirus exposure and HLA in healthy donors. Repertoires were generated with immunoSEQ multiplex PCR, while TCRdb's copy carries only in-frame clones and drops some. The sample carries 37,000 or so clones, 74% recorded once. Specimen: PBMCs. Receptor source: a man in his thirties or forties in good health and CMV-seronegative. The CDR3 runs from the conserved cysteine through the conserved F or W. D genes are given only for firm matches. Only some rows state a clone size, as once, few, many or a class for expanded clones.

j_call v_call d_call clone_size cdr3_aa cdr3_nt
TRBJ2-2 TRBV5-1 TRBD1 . CASSLLPPGQTNTGELFF TGCGCCAGCAGCTTGTTACCCCCGGGACAGACGAACACCGGGGAGCTGTTTTTT
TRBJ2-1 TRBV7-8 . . CASSQPTGPYNEQFF TGTGCCAGCAGCCAACCCACAGGCCCCTACAATGAGCAGTTCTTC
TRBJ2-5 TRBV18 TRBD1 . CASSPLPGTGPVETQYF TGTGCCAGCTCACCCTTACCCGGGACAGGACCTGTCGAGACCCAGTACTTC
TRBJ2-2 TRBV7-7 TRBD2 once CASSETSGTGGELFF TGTGCTAGCAGCGAGACTAGCGGGACGGGCGGGGAGCTGTTTTTT
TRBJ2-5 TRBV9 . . CASSEEGGAGAETQYF TGTGCCAGCAGCGAGGAGGGTGGGGCGGGGGCGGAGACCCAGTACTTC
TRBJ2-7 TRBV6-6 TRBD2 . CASSLAGSNYEQYF TGTGCCAGCAGTTTAGCGGGATCTAACTACGAGCAGTACTTC
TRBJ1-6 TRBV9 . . CASSARGISPLHF TGTGCCAGCAGCGCCAGGGGAATTTCACCCCTCCACTTT
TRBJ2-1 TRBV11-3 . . CASSSIPYNEQFF TGTGCCAGCAGCTCCATCCCCTACAATGAGCAGTTCTTC
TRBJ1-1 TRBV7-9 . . CSSSLGEGFTEAFF TGTTCCAGCAGCTTAGGGGAGGGTTTCACTGAAGCTTTCTTT
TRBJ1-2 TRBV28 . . CASSFMAGNGYTF TGTGCCAGCAGTTTTATGGCAGGGAATGGCTACACCTTC
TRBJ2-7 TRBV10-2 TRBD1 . CASSEPGQGSEQYF TGCGCCAGCAGTGAGCCGGGACAGGGATCCGAGCAGTACTTC
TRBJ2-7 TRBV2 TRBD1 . CASSGTGGESYEQYF TGTGCCAGCAGTGGGACAGGGGGCGAATCCTACGAGCAGTACTTC
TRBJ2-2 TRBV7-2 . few CASSFGGSINTGELFF TGTGCCAGCAGCTTTGGGGGGTCAATTAACACCGGGGAGCTGTTTTTT
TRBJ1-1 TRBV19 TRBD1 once CASRSTYRGSNTEAFF TGTGCCAGTAGATCGACCTACAGGGGGTCGAACACTGAAGCTTTCTTT
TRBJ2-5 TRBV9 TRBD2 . CASSASGGAGETQYF TGTGCCAGCAGCGCTAGCGGGGGGGCGGGAGAGACCCAGTACTTC
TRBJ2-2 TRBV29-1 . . CSVEEGQITGELFF TGCAGCGTTGAGGAGGGACAGATCACCGGGGAGCTGTTTTTT
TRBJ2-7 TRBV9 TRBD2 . CASSPGGVDYEQYF TGTGCCAGCAGCCCGGGGGGGGTGGACTACGAGCAGTACTTC
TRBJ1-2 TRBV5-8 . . CASNKQGLGYYGYTF TGTGCCAGCAACAAACAGGGCCTGGGCTACTATGGCTACACCTTC
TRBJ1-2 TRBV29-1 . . CSVTADNGGYTF TGCAGCGTTACGGCTGACAATGGAGGCTACACCTTC
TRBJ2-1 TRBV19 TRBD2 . CATHVAGANEQFF TGTGCCACCCACGTGGCGGGAGCGAATGAGCAGTTCTTC
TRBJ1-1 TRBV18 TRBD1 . CASSPGQGGGLNTEAFF TGTGCCAGCTCTCCGGGACAGGGCGGGGGACTCAACACTGAAGCTTTCTTT
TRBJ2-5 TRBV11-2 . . CASSSSQGYSGETQYF TGTGCCAGCAGCTCCAGTCAGGGGTACTCAGGGGAGACCCAGTACTTC
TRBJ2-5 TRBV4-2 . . CASSQGRDDQETQYF TGTGCCAGCAGCCAGGGGCGGGACGACCAAGAGACCCAGTACTTC
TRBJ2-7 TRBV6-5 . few CASSHRVALYEQYF TGTGCCAGTTCGCATCGGGTTGCTTTGTACGAGCAGTACTTC
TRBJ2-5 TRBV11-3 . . CASSRVGGPQETQYF TGTGCCAGCAGCCGGGTGGGGGGGCCCCAAGAGACCCAGTACTTC
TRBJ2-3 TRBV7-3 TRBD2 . CASSGLAGTDTQYF TGTGCCAGCAGTGGACTAGCGGGAACAGATACGCAGTATTTT
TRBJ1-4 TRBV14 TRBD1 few CASSQVGTGSEKLFF TGTGCCAGCAGCCAAGTCGGGACAGGGTCCGAAAAACTGTTTTTT
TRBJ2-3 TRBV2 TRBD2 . CASSDSGLAGGDTQYF TGTGCCAGCAGTGATTCGGGACTAGCGGGAGGGGATACGCAGTATTTT